These 23 T cell receptor beta chains were all obtained from the same sample, sequenced in a study of T-cell memory formation after mild COVID-19. Each CDR3 protein is one row after TCRdb ran MiXCR on the 5' RACE reads. The sample yields roughly 190,000 distinct CDR3 sequences, 15% to 20% seen once. Sequenced input: PBMCs or a T cell subset sorted from them (not recorded which). The receptors here all came from an adult woman who had mild COVID-19 (a few samples of this study predate the infection). Cell type and time point are not known.

The gene calls are TRBV24-1 and TRBJ2-2; D unclear. The length of the CDR3 is 16 residues. V lost 4 bases, J lost 4 bases, and 15 bases lay in between. Per the germline V gene, CDR1 is KGHDR and CDR2 is SFDVKD. DNA for the CDR3: TGTGCCACCAGTGACCCGCAGAGATATGGCACCGGGGAGCTGTTTTTT. This encodes CATSDPQRYGTGELFF.

A few counts support this clonotype. The rearrangement uses TRBV9 and TRBJ2-5; D unclear. Germline CDR1 and CDR2: SGDLS and YYNGEE. This CDR3 has 14 amino acids. V was trimmed by 4 bases and J by 7 bases, leaving 17 bases between them. The CDR3 nucleotides read TGTGCCAGCAGCCCCGGGCCCTCCACGTGGACCCAGTACTTC. Protein product: CASSPGPSTWTQYF.

This clonotype was recorded many times. The rearrangement uses TRBV4-2 and TRBJ1-1; 10 bases line up with TRBD1. From germline, CDR1 is LGHNA and CDR2 YNFKEQ. Germline trimming cut 0 bases from V and 4 bases from J; bases unmatched to any gene: 5. The CDR3 runs to 16 residues. The CDR3 bases are TGTGCCAGCAGCCAAGATGGACAGGGGGTTGTCACTGAAGCTTTCTTT. This codes for CASSQDGQGVVTEAFF.

The table lists this clonotype with many counts. This chain connects TRBV12-3 or TRBV12-4 to TRBJ2-7, with D unresolved. V lost 3 bases and J lost 5, with 5 bases in between. The CDR3 length is 11 residues. In DNA, the CDR3 is TGTGCCAGCAGTTTGTTGGACGAGCAGTACTTC. Protein sequence: CASSLLDEQYF.

Notes on this clonotype: One junction end disagrees with the germline gene, perhaps due to a read error. The chain combines TRBV7-3 with TRBJ1-1; D perhaps matches TRBD1 (5 bases). The V gene's germline CDR1 is SGHTA and CDR2 FQGTGA. The CDR3 length is 13 residues. This CDR3 reads CASSLGANIEAFF. In nucleotides, the CDR3 is TGTGCCAGCAGCTTAGGGGCTAACATTGAAGCTTTCTTT.

The chain carries TRBV6-1 and TRBJ2-2; D is perhaps TRBD1 (6 bases). The CDR3 sequence is 12 residues long. Trimming removed 6 bases at V and 10 bases at J, with 12 bases between. Looked up from germline, CDR1 is MNHNS and CDR2 is SASEGT. The CDR3 DNA is TGTGCCAGCAGATACGGGACATTGGAGCTGTTTTTT. This sequence encodes CASRYGTLELFF.

In its sample, this clonotype was seen once. The chain couples TRBV24-1 to TRBJ2-1; 8 bases map to TRBD2. The V gene's germline CDR1 is KGHDR and CDR2 SFDVKD. The CDR3 spans 15 residues. Trimming at V came to 5 bases and at J to 4 bases, leaving 6 bases not matched to a gene. The CDR3 spells CATSAAGGAYNEQFF. Written as DNA, the CDR3 is TGTGCCACCAGTGCGGCCGGGGGGGCGTACAATGAGCAGTTCTTC.

The chain links TRBV28 to TRBJ2-3; tentatively, D is TRBD1 (6 bases). V lost 4 bases to trimming and J lost 2 bases, with 19 bases between them. CDR3 length: 17 amino acids. Germline V CDR1 and CDR2: MDHEN, SYDVKM. DNA for the CDR3: TGTGCCAGCAGTTCAAAGGGCCAGGGGTTTTTCACAGATACGCAGTATTTT. It encodes CASSSKGQGFFTDTQYF. The entire variable domain, with the rest obtained from reference TRBV28 and TRBJ2-3, is as follows: DVKVTQSSRYLVKRTGEKVFLECVQDMDHENMFWYRQDPGLGLRLIYFSYDVKMKEKGDIPEGYSVSREKKERFSLILESASTNQTSMYLCASSSKGQGFFTDTQYFGPGTRLTVL.

This clonotype was recorded a few times. V and J are TRBV3-1 and TRBJ1-1, with a possible D match to TRBD1 (5 bases). The germline gives CDR1 LGHDT, CDR2 YNNKEL (reference sequence). The CDR3 extends over 13 amino acids. Trimming stripped 0 bases from V and 12 bases from J, with 14 bases between. In nucleotides, the CDR3 is TGTGCCAGCAGCCAAGATGCAGGGTCGGTAACTTTCTTT. This codes for CASSQDAGSVTFF.

This clonotype showed up many times. V usage is TRBV7-9 and J usage is TRBJ2-3; D is unclear. Per the germline V gene, CDR1 is SEHNR and CDR2 is FQNEAQ (reference sequence). The CDR3 extends over 15 amino acids. V was pared by 5 bases and J by 2 bases, with 14 bases between. The CDR3 nucleotides are TGTGCCAGCAGCCCTCGGGTTTTGCTCACAGATACGCAGTATTTT. It specifies CASSPRVLLTDTQYF.

The chain combines TRBV4-3 with TRBJ2-2; D call uncertain. Per the germline V gene, CDR1 is LGHNA and CDR2 is YSLEER. The CDR3 length is 16 residues. Trimming shortened V by 4 bases and J by 0 bases, and 12 bases separated the two germline ends. CDR3 nucleotide sequence: TGCGCCAGCAGCCGCGGAGACGGACCGAACACCGGGGAGCTGTTTTTT. Its translation is CASSRGDGPNTGELFF.

The V and J genes are TRBV5-1 and TRBJ2-2; perhaps TRBD1 as D (6 bases). V lost 3 bases and J lost 1, with 10 bases in between. The germline V gene has CDR1 SGHRS and CDR2 YFSETQ. CDR3 size: 15 residues. For the CDR3, the DNA is TGCGCCAGCAGCTCCACAGGGCTGAACACCGGGGAGCTGTTTTTT. The encoded protein is CASSSTGLNTGELFF.

This clonotype has only a few counts. The CDR3 bases are TGTGCCAGCAGCACGACAGAGCTTTTACGGTACGAGCAGTACTTC. Protein product: CASSTTELLRYEQYF. The gene calls are TRBV12-3 or TRBV12-4 and TRBJ2-7; D possibly corresponds to TRBD1 (5 bases). CDR3 length: 15 residues. Trimming stripped 6 bases from V and 4 bases from J, with 19 bases between.

Note on this clonotype: Relative to the germline gene, one junction end is altered; a read error may explain this. The rearrangement uses TRBV18 and TRBJ1-1, with a weak D call TRBD1 (5 bases). The CDR3 consists of 15 residues. In germline, CDR1 is KGHSH, CDR2 LQKENI. The CDR3 sequence: CASSPQAGGDTEAFF. DNA for the CDR3: TGTGCAAGCTCACCGCAGGCGGGGGGGGACACTGAAGCTTTCTTT.

This clonotype was found a few times. This rearrangement joins TRBV19 to TRBJ2-7; 9 nucleotides line up with TRBD1. The CDR3 sequence is 14 residues long. V lost 3 bases and J lost 4; bases outside the gene matches: 4. Germline CDR1 reads LNHDA; CDR2 reads SQIVND (reference sequence). The CDR3 bases are TGTGCCAGTAGTATCGGGACAGGGAGGTACGAGCAGTACTTC. Its protein product is CASSIGTGRYEQYF. The entire variable domain, with the rest obtained from reference TRBV19 and TRBJ2-7, is as follows: DGGITQSPKYLFRKEGQNVTLSCEQNLNHDAMYWYRQDPGQGLRLIYYSQIVNDFQKGDIAEGYSVSREKKESFPLTVTSAQKNPTAFYLCASSIGTGRYEQYFGPGTRLTVT.

The DNA of the CDR3 is TGTGCCAGCAGCATAGGGGGGGTCCAAGAGACCCAGTACTTC. It is translated as CASSIGGVQETQYF. The chain joins TRBV7-2 to TRBJ2-5; tentative D call: TRBD2 (7 bases). Trimming left V 5 bases short and J 1 base short, with 11 bases between. The germline V gene encodes CDR1 SGHTA and CDR2 FQGNSA. CDR3 length: 14 amino acids.

This clonotype occurred a few times. The chain uses TRBV5-5 and TRBJ1-1; no reliable D call. Trimming took 2 bases from V and 3 from J, leaving 8 bases between them. In germline, CDR1 is SGHKS, CDR2 YYEKEE (reference sequence). CDR3 length: 13 amino acids. CDR3 sequence: CASSFSVDTEAFF. The DNA for the CDR3 is TGTGCCAGCAGCTTTTCAGTAGACACTGAAGCTTTCTTT.

The chain recombines TRBV12-3 or TRBV12-4 with TRBJ2-3; D gene unclear. There are 12 residues in the CDR3. The V gene lost 6 bases and the J gene lost 0 bases, with 4 bases spanning the gap. The CDR3 loop is CASRLSTDTQYF. CDR3 in DNA: TGTGCCAGCAGACTGAGCACAGATACGCAGTATTTT.

The chain is built from TRBV20-1 and TRBJ2-1; D not resolved. With 5 bases removed from V and 12 bases from J, the gap between germline ends came to 17 bases. CDR1 and CDR2 from the germline V gene are DFQATT and SNEGSKA (reference sequence). This CDR3 comprises 12 residues. CDR3 sequence reads: CSAPDQVAGQFF. The CDR3 DNA reads as TGCAGTGCTCCGGACCAGGTGGCTGGGCAGTTCTTC.

This clonotype has only a few counts. The chain is built from TRBV7-3 and TRBJ2-1; tentatively, D is TRBD2 (6 bases). V lost 5 bases and J lost 7, with 9 bases in between. The germline V gene encodes CDR1 SGHTA and CDR2 FQGTGA. This CDR3 region has 12 residues. The CDR3 DNA reads TGTGCCAGCAGCCCAGGAGGGAATGAGCAGTTCTTC. It yields the protein CASSPGGNEQFF. The variable domain in full, with the rest retrieved from reference TRBV7-3 and TRBJ2-1, is GAGVSQTPSNKVTEKGKYVELRCDPISGHTALYWYRQSLGQGPEFLIYFQGTGAADDSGLPNDRFFAVRPEGSVSTLKIQRTERGDSAVYLCASSPGGNEQFFGPGTRLTVL.

Only a few counts were recorded for this clonotype. This chain connects TRBV5-1 to TRBJ2-7, with D perhaps matching TRBD1 or TRBD2 (5 bases each). The CDR3 covers 14 residues. Trimming pared 2 bases from V and 5 bases from J, leaving 14 bases between. Germline V lookup: CDR1 SGHRS, CDR2 YFSETQ. The CDR3 DNA reads TGCGCCAGCAGCTTCTCCGACGGGGCAAACGAGCAGTACTTC. Translation: CASSFSDGANEQYF.

This clonotype was counted at least ten times. The J gene is TRBJ1-2, the V gene TRBV12-3 or TRBV12-4; D uncertain. V lost 5 bases and J 4 bases, leaving 11 bases between the germline ends. CDR3 length: 13 residues. CDR3 loop: CASSPMRVYGYTF. The CDR3 nucleotides read TGTGCCAGCAGTCCCATGAGGGTCTATGGCTACACCTTC.

This chain uses TRBV5-1 with TRBJ2-1; 8 bases agree with TRBD2. The CDR3 loop spans 15 amino acids. The V gene end was trimmed by 7 bases and the J gene end by 0 bases; junction bases not matched to a gene: 6. Germline CDR1 is SGHRS and CDR2 is YFSETQ. The CDR3 protein is CASCPSGSSYNEQFF. The CDR3 bases are TGCGCCAGCTGCCCCAGCGGGAGCTCCTACAATGAGCAGTTCTTC.